This is a list of T cell receptor beta chains from one sample in a study of cytomegalovirus exposure and HLA in healthy donors. Clones were read by immunoSEQ multiplex PCR, and TCRdb kept only the in-frame ones, dropping some. The table includes over 50,000 clones, approximately 83% detected once. Sequences were obtained from PBMCs. All receptors derive from a man aged 35-49 years in good health and CMV-seronegative. Both conserved end residues are part of each CDR3. D genes are given only for firm matches. Size values are once, few and many counts, or a class for expanded clones, and some rows have none.

>-|-|TRBV4-3|TRBJ2-3
TGCGCCAGCAGCCAAGACCGGGATGTCCCAGATACGCAGTATTTT
CASSQDRDVPDTQYF
>-|TRBD2|TRBV5-1|TRBJ2-3
TGCGCCAGCAGGGCGGGGGGGCAAAGCACAGATACGCAGTATTTT
CASRAGGQSTDTQYF
>-|TRBD1|TRBV7-2|TRBJ2-1
TGTGCCAGCAGCGATCGACAGGGATACAATGAGCAGTTCTTC
CASSDRQGYNEQFF
>-|TRBD2|TRBV5-1|TRBJ2-2
TGCGCCAGCAGCTTTCAGCGGGGGCTCACCGGGGAGCTGTTTTTT
CASSFQRGLTGELFF
>-|-|TRBV5-5|TRBJ2-5
TGTGCCAGCACCCAAAAAGAGACCCAGTACTTC
CASTQKETQYF
>-|TRBD1|TRBV6-1|TRBJ2-2
TGTGCCAGCAGTGAAGCTAGGACAGGGGTCGGGGAGCTGTTTTTT
CASSEARTGVGELFF
>-|-|TRBV19|TRBJ2-6
TGTGCCAGTAGTATGAGGGCGCTTGGGGCCAACGTCCTGACTTTC
CASSMRALGANVLTF
>once|TRBD2|TRBV4-1|TRBJ2-5
TGCGCCAGCAGCCAAGGGACTAGTAATAACCAAGAGACCCAGTACTTC
CASSQGTSNNQETQYF
>-|-|TRBV5-4|TRBJ1-2
TGTGCCAGCAGCTTGTTTGGGCAAGGCTATGGCTACACCTTC
CASSLFGQGYGYTF
>once|TRBD1|TRBV6-5|TRBJ2-5
TGTGCCAGCTCCGGGACAGGGGTAGTAGAAGAGACCCAGTACTTC
CASSGTGVVEETQYF
>-|-|TRBV15|TRBJ2-3
TGTGCCACCAGCGAGGACACAGATACGCAGTATTTT
CATSEDTDTQYF
>-|-|TRBV10-2|TRBJ1-5
TGCGCCAGCAGTGGAACGGGGAATCAGCCCCAGCATTTT
CASSGTGNQPQHF
>-|-|TRBV7-3|TRBJ2-1
TGTGCCAGCAGCTTAATTGTAGAGAATGAGCAGTTCTTC
CASSLIVENEQFF
>once|-|TRBV30|TRBJ2-4
TGTGCCTGGAGTGTAATACCTAGCCATCTAGCCAAAAACATTCAGTACTTC
CAWSVIPSHLAKNIQYF
>-|-|TRBV4-1|TRBJ1-1
TGCGCCAGCAGCCGGAGTTTAGTCGCTGAAGCTTTCTTT
CASSRSLVAEAFF
>-|-|TRBV21-1|TRBJ1-6
TGTGCCAGCTTTAAGAGGGGACAGGGGGCGCGACCCCTCCACTTT
CASFKRGQGARPLHF
>-|-|TRBV6-1|TRBJ1-5
TGTGCCAGCAGTGAGTGGAGCCCTGGGAGGGCTAGCAATCAGCCCCAGCATTTT
CASSEWSPGRASNQPQHF
>-|-|TRBV2|TRBJ1-1
TGTGCCAGCAGTTTTGACAGAGGTGACACTGAAGCTTTCTTT
CASSFDRGDTEAFF
>-|-|TRBV5-1|TRBJ2-5
TGCGCCAGCAGCTTCCCACAAGAGACCCAGTACTTC
CASSFPQETQYF
>-|TRBD1|TRBV7-2|TRBJ2-5
TGTGCCAGCAGCCTAGGGACAGGGCAAGAGACCCAGTACTTC
CASSLGTGQETQYF
>few|-|TRBV5-1|TRBJ1-4
TGCGCCAGCAGCTTGAACGGCGGTATCGGGGAAAAACTGTTTTTT
CASSLNGGIGEKLFF
>-|TRBD1|TRBV10-1|TRBJ2-2
TGCGCCAGCAGCCGGGACAGTATTGCCACCGGGGAGCTGTTTTTT
CASSRDSIATGELFF
>-|-|TRBV19|TRBJ1-4
TGTGCCAGTAGCCCAACGGGGGGCGCGTCTAATGAAAAACTGTTTTTT
CASSPTGGASNEKLFF
>few|-|TRBV6-6|TRBJ1-1
TGTGCCAGCAGTTACGGAACCCCGACAACTGAAGCTTTCTTT
CASSYGTPTTEAFF
>-|-|TRBV13|TRBJ1-3
TGTGCCAGCAGCTCCGTCCCCTTACCTATAGCTGGAAACACCATATATTTT
CASSSVPLPIAGNTIYF
>few|-|TRBV28|TRBJ2-5
TGTGCCAGCACGGCGGGGGACATACAAGAGACCCAGTACTTC
CASTAGDIQETQYF
>-|TRBD1|TRBV7-9|TRBJ1-5
TGTGCCAGCAGCCCCCCCGGGACAGGGGCGCAGCCCCAGCATTTT
CASSPPGTGAQPQHF
>-|-|TRBV9|TRBJ2-3
TGTGCCAGCACCCTCGGCGGGGCGACAGATACGCAGTATTTT
CASTLGGATDTQYF
>-|-|TRBV7-9|TRBJ1-1
TGTGCCAGCAGCTTAATTCCTTACACTGAAGCTTTCTTT
CASSLIPYTEAFF
>-|-|TRBV5-6|TRBJ1-1
TGTGCCAGCAGCTTTGGAGCAGCCATGAACACTGAAGCTTTCTTT
CASSFGAAMNTEAFF
>few|TRBD2|TRBV6-6|TRBJ2-1
TGTGCCAGCAGTCAAGGGACTAGTAGGCCCAATGAGCAGTTCTTC
CASSQGTSRPNEQFF
>-|-|TRBV5-6|TRBJ1-3
TGTGCCAGCAGCTTGATGGAGGGGATGAGAGGAAACACCATATATTTT
CASSLMEGMRGNTIYF
>-|-|TRBV2|TRBJ1-1
TGTGCCAGCAGTGGTGTGGGTCGGTCGGGGTCTGAAGCTTTCTTT
CASSGVGRSGSEAFF
>-|-|TRBV7-2|TRBJ1-2
TGTGCCAGCAGCCGCGACAAGTCTAACTATGGCTACACCTTC
CASSRDKSNYGYTF
>-|TRBD1|TRBV5-5|TRBJ1-3
TGTGCCAGCAGCTTGGGGGGGACAGGGGGATTCATTGGAAACACCATATATTTT
CASSLGGTGGFIGNTIYF
>-|-|TRBV14|TRBJ1-6
TGTGCCAGCAGCTATGCAGGGTTTTCCTATAATTCACCCCTCCACTTT
CASSYAGFSYNSPLHF
>medium-sized|TRBD1|TRBV13|TRBJ1-1
TGTGCCAGCAGCTTAGATACAGGGGGCTCGGCTGAAGCTTTCTTT
CASSLDTGGSAEAFF
>-|-|TRBV13|TRBJ2-1
TGTGCCAGCAGCTTAAACAGGCGTCTCGATTCCCAGTTCTTC
CASSLNRRLDSQFF
>-|TRBD1|TRBV2|TRBJ1-5
TGTGCCAGCAGTGGGACAGGGAATAACAATCAGCCCCAGCATTTT
CASSGTGNNNQPQHF
>-|TRBD1|TRBV7-6|TRBJ2-7
TGTGCCAGCAGCCCGAGTCCTCCGGGACAGGGTCACGAGCAGTACTTC
CASSPSPPGQGHEQYF
>-|TRBD2|TRBV19|TRBJ2-2
TGTGCCAGTAGTATAACGTACCGACTAGCGGATTACACCGGGGAGCTGTTTTTT
CASSITYRLADYTGELFF
>-|TRBD2|TRBV4-3|TRBJ2-5
TGCGCCAGCAGCCAAGTACGCAGCGGGATTACGAACCAAGAGACCCAGTACTTC
CASSQVRSGITNQETQYF
>-|TRBD1|TRBV7-2|TRBJ2-7
TGTGCCAGCAGCTTAGCTCCCAGGGGGCGGGGTAGCTACGAGCAGTACTTC
CASSLAPRGRGSYEQYF